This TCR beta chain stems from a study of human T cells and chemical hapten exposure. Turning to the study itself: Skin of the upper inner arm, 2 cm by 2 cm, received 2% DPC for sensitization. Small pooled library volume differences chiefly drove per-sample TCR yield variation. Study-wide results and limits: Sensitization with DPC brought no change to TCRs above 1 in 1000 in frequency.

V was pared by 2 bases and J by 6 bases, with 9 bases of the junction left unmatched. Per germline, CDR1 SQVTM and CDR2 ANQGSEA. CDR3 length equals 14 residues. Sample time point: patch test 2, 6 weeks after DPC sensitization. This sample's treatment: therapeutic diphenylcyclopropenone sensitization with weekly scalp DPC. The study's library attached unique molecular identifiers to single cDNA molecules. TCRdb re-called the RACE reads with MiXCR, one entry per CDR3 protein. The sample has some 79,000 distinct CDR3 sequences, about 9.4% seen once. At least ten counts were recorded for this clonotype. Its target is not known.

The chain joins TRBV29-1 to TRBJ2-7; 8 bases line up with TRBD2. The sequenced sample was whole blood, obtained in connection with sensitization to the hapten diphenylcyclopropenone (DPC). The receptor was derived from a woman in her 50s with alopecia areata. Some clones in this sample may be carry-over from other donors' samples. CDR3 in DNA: TGCAGCGTTGAAAAAGCGGGAGTCAGAGGCGAGCAGTACTTC. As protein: CSVEKAGVRGEQYF.